A single sample gave rise to the 18 T cell receptor beta chains below, sequenced in a study of identical twins. MiXCR, applied by TCRdb to the 5' RACE reads, yields one record per CDR3 protein. The repertoire consists of around 1.7 million distinct CDR3 sequences, with about 31% occurring once and the leading ten covering approximately 0.29%. Sequencing input: cord blood. The receptors here all came from a newborn girl in good health.

The gene calls are TRBV27 and TRBJ2-7; 7 nucleotides line up with TRBD2. CDR3 length: 12 residues. V gave up 2 bases and J gave up 9 bases; unmatched junction bases: 4. CDR1 and CDR2 from the germline V gene are MNHEY and SMNVEV (reference sequence). The CDR3 loop reads CASSLMAGVQYF. In nucleotides, the CDR3 is TGTGCCAGCAGTTTAATGGCGGGGGTGCAGTACTTC.

The chain carries TRBV30 and TRBJ2-4, with a tentative D call TRBD2 (5 bases). The tail of the sequence fits TRBJ2-7 better, so the J call may be wrong. The CDR3 is 14 amino acids. From germline, CDR1 is GTSNPN and CDR2 SVGIG (reference sequence). The CDR3 DNA follows: TGTGCCTGGAGTGGGGAGCCAGCCAGCTACGAGCAGTACTTC. Encoded protein: CAWSGEPASYEQYF.

The chain combines TRBV5-1 with TRBJ2-5; D is unclear. Per the germline V gene, CDR1 is SGHRS and CDR2 is YFSETQ. V lost 5 bases, J lost 1 base, and 12 bases lay in between. This CDR3 has 14 amino acids. The CDR3 region is CASRDMGSQETQYF. The CDR3 region has the DNA TGCGCCAGCAGGGATATGGGGTCCCAAGAGACCCAGTACTTC.

This chain joins TRBV9 and TRBJ2-3; 13 bases are shared with TRBD2. The CDR3 spans 17 residues. The V segment lost 0 bases and the J segment 4 bases; nucleotides outside the gene matches: 5. Germline values: CDR1 SGDLS, CDR2 YYNGEE. The CDR3 DNA is TGTGCCAGCAGCGTAGGGACTAGCGGGAGTTATGCAGATACGCAGTATTTT. It codes for CASSVGTSGSYADTQYF. Complete variable domain (other parts from reference TRBV9 and TRBJ2-3): DSGVTQTPKHLITATGQRVTLRCSPRSGDLSVYWYQQSLDQGLQFLIQYYNGEERAKGNILERFSAQQFPDLHSELNLSSLELGDSALYFCASSVGTSGSYADTQYFGPGTRLTVL.

This chain links TRBV6-5 with TRBJ2-1, with 9 bases matching TRBD2. The assigned J gene may be wrong: the sequence end matches TRBJ2-7 better. The CDR3 is 17 residues long. CDR1 is MNHEY and CDR2 is SVGAGI in the germline V gene. In DNA, the CDR3 is TGTGCCAGCAGTTACGGACTCCTAGCGGGACGAGGCAATGAGCAGTACTTC. Translated: CASSYGLLAGRGNEQYF.

The chain employs TRBV3-1 and TRBJ2-4; D gene unclear. The J call may be incorrect, as the DNA end agrees better with TRBJ2-5. The CDR3 sequence is 12 residues long. Germline values: CDR1 LGHDT, CDR2 YNNKEL (reference sequence). The CDR3 DNA reads as TGTGCCAGCAGCCATGTAGAGGAGACCCAGTACTTC. This sequence encodes CASSHVEETQYF.

The CDR3: CASSRLGALYYEQYF. The CDR3 DNA sequence: TGTGCCAGCAGCCGGTTGGGGGCACTATACTACGAGCAGTACTTC. The J gene is TRBJ2-7, the V gene TRBV27; a possible D gene is TRBD1 (6 bases). This CDR3 region has 15 residues. V was shortened by 6 bases and J by 3 bases, with 18 bases between the two germline ends. CDR1 and CDR2 from the germline V gene are MNHEY and SMNVEV (reference sequence).

This clonotype was counted at least ten times. J is TRBJ1-2 and V is TRBV21-1. TRBV21-1 is a documented pseudogene. This CDR3 spans 11 amino acids. The DNA for the CDR3 is TGTGCCAGCAGCAAACCCTATGGCTACACCTTC. This encodes CASSKPYGYTF.

V and J are TRBV12-3 or TRBV12-4 and TRBJ2-1, with D unresolved. V gave up 6 bases and J gave up 4 bases, with 13 bases separating them. The CDR3 extends over 14 amino acids. The CDR3 bases are TGTGCCAGCAGGTCGACTGGCCTTTACAATGAGCAGTTCTTC. Amino acid sequence: CASRSTGLYNEQFF.

This clonotype was counted only a few times. The chain couples TRBV12-3 or TRBV12-4 to TRBJ2-1; D may be TRBD2 (6 bases). The CDR3 contains 14 residues. V lost 3 bases, J lost 7 bases, and 13 bases lay in between. CDR3 in amino acids: CASSFRTIPNEQFF. In nucleotides, the CDR3 is TGTGCCAGCAGTTTCCGGACTATCCCGAATGAGCAGTTCTTC.

The CDR3 reads CASTLDREETQYF. The CDR3 region has the DNA TGTGCCAGCACCTTGGACAGAGAAGAGACCCAGTACTTC. The chain joins TRBV2 to TRBJ2-5, with D possibly being TRBD1 (6 bases). Germline CDR1 and CDR2: SNHLY and FYNNEI. The V gene lost 7 bases and the J gene lost 3 bases, with 12 bases spanning the gap. The CDR3 has 13 amino acids.

This clonotype was counted between two and nine times. The rearrangement uses TRBV29-1 and TRBJ2-7, with 7 bases identical to TRBD2. The V segment lost 4 bases and the J segment 0 bases; nucleotides outside the gene matches: 12. Germline lookup yields CDR1 SQVTM and CDR2 ANQGSEA. The CDR3 has 16 residues. The CDR3 region is CSVAGGDPKSSYEQYF. The CDR3 region has the DNA TGCAGCGTTGCTGGGGGGGACCCAAAATCCTCCTACGAGCAGTACTTC.

This clonotype occurred a few times. The chain combines TRBV12-3 or TRBV12-4 with TRBJ2-2; unclear D gene. The CDR3 has 14 amino acids. Trimming left V 3 bases short and J 2 bases short, with 7 bases between. This CDR3 is CASSFPDNTGELFF. The CDR3 DNA sequence: TGTGCCAGCAGTTTCCCCGACAACACCGGGGAGCTGTTTTTT.

This clonotype was seen a handful of times. This chain joins TRBV5-5 and TRBJ2-5; D call uncertain. The CDR3 covers 14 residues. Trimming pared 0 bases from V and 4 bases from J, leaving 10 bases between. CDR1 and CDR2 from the germline V gene are SGHKS and YYEKEE (reference sequence). The CDR3 sequence is CASSLEGATETQYF. Written as DNA, the CDR3 is TGTGCCAGCAGCTTGGAGGGCGCAACAGAGACCCAGTACTTC.

The chain employs TRBV7-2 and TRBJ1-3; TRBD1 matches 10 bases. Germline assignment: CDR1 SGHTA and CDR2 FQGNSA. V lost 5 bases and J lost 4; bases outside the gene matches: 5. The CDR3 totals 15 residues. DNA for the CDR3: TGTGCCAGCAGCCCCGGGACAGGGGACGGAAACACCATATATTTT. This encodes CASSPGTGDGNTIYF.

This clonotype occurred once. This chain links TRBV28 with TRBJ1-1, with 9 bases fitting TRBD1. The CDR3 extends over 16 amino acids. Germline V CDR1 and CDR2: MDHEN, SYDVKM. V lost 4 bases and J lost 5; bases outside the gene matches: 11. CDR3 region: CASSSPGTGRRTEAFF. As DNA, the CDR3 is TGTGCCAGCAGTTCCCCGGGGACAGGGAGGCGGACTGAAGCTTTCTTT.

This clonotype was counted many times. The V and J genes are TRBV25-1 and TRBJ2-7; 9 nucleotides agree with TRBD2. Germline CDR1 MGHDK, CDR2 SYGVNS. The trim removed 5 bases at V and 2 bases at J, leaving 7 bases unmatched. CDR3 size: 15 residues. DNA for the CDR3: TGTGCCAGCAGTCCCGGGACTAGCATAGCCTACGAGCAGTACTTC. Translating gives CASSPGTSIAYEQYF.

This chain links TRBV6-5 with TRBJ1-1; D may be TRBD1 (5 bases). Germline V gene sequence: CDR1 MNHEY, CDR2 SVGAGI. CDR3 length: 12 amino acids. V was clipped by 5 bases and J by 11 bases, with 15 bases between them. This chain's CDR3 is CASSKTGPEAFF. CDR3 nucleotide sequence: TGTGCCAGCAGTAAAACAGGTCCAGAGGCTTTCTTT.